This T cell receptor beta chain was sequenced in a study of regulatory T cells in long-lasting Graves disease. The time point: newly diagnosed GD, antithyroid drugs for less than 3 months. Preparation of the TCR library used RNA extracted from PBMCs. Patient provenance is recorded as an endocrinology department in Xi'an, China. To make TCR beta libraries, researchers used iRepertoire HTBI primers and Arm-PCR of CDR3 regions. TCRdb independently ran MiXCR on the multiplex PCR reads; one entry per CDR3 protein. The repertoire holds some 560,000 distinct CDR3 sequences, with 15% to 20% as singletons. In its sample, this clonotype was seen many times. V was cut by 3 bases and J by 3 bases, with 11 bases left in between. The CDR3 sequence is 14 residues long. Germline CDR1 KGHSH, CDR2 LQKENI. These data were also filed under a second study, of T cells in Graves' hyperthyroidism and ophthalmopathy.

The chain links TRBV18 to TRBJ2-5; D not resolved. The clonotype originates from a woman aged 40-65 years with Graves disease. This material consisted of peripheral blood mononuclear cells (PBMCs), taken at new diagnosis, from a patient treated with antithyroid drugs. This CDR3 is CASSPMSGEETQYF. The CDR3 nucleotides are TGTGCCAGCTCACCGATGAGTGGCGAAGAGACCCAGTACTTC.